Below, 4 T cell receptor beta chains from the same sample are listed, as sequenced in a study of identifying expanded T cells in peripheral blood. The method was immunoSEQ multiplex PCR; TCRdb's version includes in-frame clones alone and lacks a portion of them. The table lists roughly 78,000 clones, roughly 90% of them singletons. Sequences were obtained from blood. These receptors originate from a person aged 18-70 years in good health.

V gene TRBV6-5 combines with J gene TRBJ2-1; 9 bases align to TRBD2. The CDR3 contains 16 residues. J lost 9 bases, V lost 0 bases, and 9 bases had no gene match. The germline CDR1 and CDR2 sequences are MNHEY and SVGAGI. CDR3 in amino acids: CASSYSTAGGPSEQFF. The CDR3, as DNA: TGTGCCAGCAGTTACTCGACCGCGGGGGGGCCCAGTGAGCAGTTCTTC.

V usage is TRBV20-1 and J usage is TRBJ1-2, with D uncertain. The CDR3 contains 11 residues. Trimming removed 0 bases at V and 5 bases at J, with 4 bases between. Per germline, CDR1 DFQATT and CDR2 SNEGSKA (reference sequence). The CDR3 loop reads CSARDRYGYTF. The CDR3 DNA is TGCAGTGCTAGAGACAGATATGGCTACACCTTC.

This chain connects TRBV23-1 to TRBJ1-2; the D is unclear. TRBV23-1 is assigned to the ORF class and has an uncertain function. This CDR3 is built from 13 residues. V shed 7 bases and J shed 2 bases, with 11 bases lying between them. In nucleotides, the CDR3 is TGCGCCAGCACCTCGTCGGCCAACTATGGCTACACCTTC. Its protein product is CASTSSANYGYTF.

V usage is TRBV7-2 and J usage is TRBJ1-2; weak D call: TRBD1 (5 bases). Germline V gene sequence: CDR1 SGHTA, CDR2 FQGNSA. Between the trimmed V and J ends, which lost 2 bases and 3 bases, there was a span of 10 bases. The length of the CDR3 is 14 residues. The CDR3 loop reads CASSLLGTHYGYTF. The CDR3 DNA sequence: TGTGCCAGCAGCTTACTTGGGACCCACTATGGCTACACCTTC.